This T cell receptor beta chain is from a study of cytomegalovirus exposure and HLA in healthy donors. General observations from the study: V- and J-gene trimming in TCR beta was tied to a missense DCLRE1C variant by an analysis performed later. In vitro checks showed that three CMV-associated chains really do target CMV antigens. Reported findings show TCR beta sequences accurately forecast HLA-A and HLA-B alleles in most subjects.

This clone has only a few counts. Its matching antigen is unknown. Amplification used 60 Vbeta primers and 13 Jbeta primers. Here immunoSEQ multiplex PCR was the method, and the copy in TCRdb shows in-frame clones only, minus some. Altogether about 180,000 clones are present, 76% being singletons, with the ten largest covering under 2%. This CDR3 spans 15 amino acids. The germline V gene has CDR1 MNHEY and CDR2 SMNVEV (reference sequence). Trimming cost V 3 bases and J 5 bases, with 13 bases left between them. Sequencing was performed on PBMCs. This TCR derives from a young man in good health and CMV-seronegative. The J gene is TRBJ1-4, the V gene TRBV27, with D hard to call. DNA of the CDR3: TGTGCCAGCAGTTTTACCCCGAGACTCAATGAAAAACTGTTTTTT. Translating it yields CASSFTPRLNEKLFF.